Listed here are 6 T cell receptor beta chains from one sample, sequenced in a study of T-cell memory formation after mild COVID-19. TCRdb re-called the 5' RACE reads with MiXCR, one entry per CDR3 protein. The sample holds a few hundred thousand distinct CDR3 sequences, just under 20% seen once. What was sequenced was PBMCs or a T cell subset sorted from them (not recorded which). These receptors were collected from a man between 18 and 35 years old who had mild COVID-19 (a few samples of this study predate the infection). Cell type and time point are not known.

This clonotype has just a few counts. The chain joins TRBV9 to TRBJ2-2; TRBD1 aligns across 9 bases. The CDR3 spans 17 residues. Germline values: CDR1 SGDLS, CDR2 YYNGEE. J gave up 4 bases and V 4 bases, and 11 bases lay outside the gene matches. DNA of the CDR3: TGTGCCAGCAGCTTCCGACAGGGGGGAGCGGGCACCGGGGAGCTGTTTTTT. It specifies CASSFRQGGAGTGELFF.

The table lists this clonotype with a few counts. The chain couples TRBV5-4 to TRBJ2-6; no reliable D call. V lost 0 bases and J 0 bases, leaving 7 bases between the germline ends. This CDR3 region has 16 residues. Germline V gene sequence: CDR1 SGHNT, CDR2 YYREEE (reference sequence). CDR3 nucleotides: TGTGCCAGCAGCTTGGGGTTGGGCTCTGGGGCCAACGTCCTGACTTTC. It codes for CASSLGLGSGANVLTF.

A few counts support this clonotype. The gene calls are TRBV6-1 and TRBJ1-1, with TRBD1 matching over 7 bases. CDR1 is MNHNS, CDR2 SASEGT, per germline. Germline trimming cut 6 bases from V and 3 bases from J; bases unmatched to any gene: 4. The CDR3 contains 13 residues. The CDR3 here is CASRPGQDTEAFF. The CDR3 region has the DNA TGTGCCAGCAGACCCGGACAGGACACTGAAGCTTTCTTT.

This chain joins TRBV4-1 and TRBJ2-1; 9 bases fit TRBD1. This CDR3 comprises 14 residues. The junction had 6 bases not matched to a gene; V was cut back by 3 bases and J by 9 bases. CDR1 and CDR2 from the germline V gene are MGHRA and YSYEKL. CDR3 DNA: TGCGCCAGCAGCCAGGGGACAGGGCCTGGTGAGCAGTTCTTC. This translates into CASSQGTGPGEQFF.

The chain links TRBV3-1 to TRBJ2-7; a possible D gene is TRBD1 (6 bases). The ends were cut back, 5 bases at V and 6 bases at J, with 14 bases in the middle. The CDR3 consists of 13 residues. Germline CDR1 is LGHDT and CDR2 is YNNKEL (reference sequence). CDR3 amino acids: CASSYRDLGEQYF. CDR3 DNA sequence: TGTGCCAGCAGCTACAGGGATTTGGGCGAGCAGTACTTC.

This clonotype was counted only a few times. The chain has TRBV12-3 or TRBV12-4 and TRBJ2-1; 7 bases are shared with TRBD1. CDR3 size: 14 residues. J lost 4 bases, V lost 6 bases, and 6 bases had no gene match. For the CDR3, the DNA is TGTGCCAGCAGGGAACCGGGACAGTACAATGAGCAGTTCTTC. Translating it yields CASREPGQYNEQFF.